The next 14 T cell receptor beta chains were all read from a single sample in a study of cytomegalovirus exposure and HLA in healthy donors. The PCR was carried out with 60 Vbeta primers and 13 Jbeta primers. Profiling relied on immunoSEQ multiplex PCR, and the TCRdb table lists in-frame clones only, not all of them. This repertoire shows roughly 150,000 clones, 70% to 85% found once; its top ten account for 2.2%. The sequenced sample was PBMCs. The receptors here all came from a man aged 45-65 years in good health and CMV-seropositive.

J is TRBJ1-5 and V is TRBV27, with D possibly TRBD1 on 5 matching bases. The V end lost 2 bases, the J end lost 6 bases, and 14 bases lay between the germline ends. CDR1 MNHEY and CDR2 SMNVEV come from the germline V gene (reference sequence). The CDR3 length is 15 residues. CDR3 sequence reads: CASSLSFREAQPQHF. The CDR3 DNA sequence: TGTGCCAGCAGTTTAAGTTTCAGGGAGGCTCAGCCCCAGCATTTT.

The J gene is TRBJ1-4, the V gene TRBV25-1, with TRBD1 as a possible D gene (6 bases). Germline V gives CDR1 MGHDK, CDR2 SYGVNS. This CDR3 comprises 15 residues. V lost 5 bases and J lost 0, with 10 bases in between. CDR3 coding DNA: TGTGCCAGCAGTAAATCAGGGGCAACTAATGAAAAACTGTTTTTT. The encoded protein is CASSKSGATNEKLFF.

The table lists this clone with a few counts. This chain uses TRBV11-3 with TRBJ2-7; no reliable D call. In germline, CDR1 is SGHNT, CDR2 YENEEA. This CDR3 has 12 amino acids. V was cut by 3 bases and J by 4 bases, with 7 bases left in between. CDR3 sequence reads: CASSFFCYEQYF. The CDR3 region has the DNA TGTGCCAGCAGCTTTTTCTGTTACGAGCAGTACTTC.

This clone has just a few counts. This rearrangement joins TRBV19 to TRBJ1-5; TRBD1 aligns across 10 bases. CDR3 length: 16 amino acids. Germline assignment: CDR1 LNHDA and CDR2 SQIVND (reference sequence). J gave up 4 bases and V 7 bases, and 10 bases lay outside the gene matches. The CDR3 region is CASTSRDRGLNQPQHF. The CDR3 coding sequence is TGTGCCAGTACCTCAAGAGACAGGGGGCTAAATCAGCCCCAGCATTTT.

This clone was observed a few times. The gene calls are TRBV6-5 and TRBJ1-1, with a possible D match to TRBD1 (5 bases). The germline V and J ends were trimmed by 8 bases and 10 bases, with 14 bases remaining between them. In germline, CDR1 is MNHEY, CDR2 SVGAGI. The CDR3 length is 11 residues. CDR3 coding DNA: TGTGCCAGCCTTTCGTCGGGGGGAGCTTTCTTT. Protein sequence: CASLSSGGAFF.

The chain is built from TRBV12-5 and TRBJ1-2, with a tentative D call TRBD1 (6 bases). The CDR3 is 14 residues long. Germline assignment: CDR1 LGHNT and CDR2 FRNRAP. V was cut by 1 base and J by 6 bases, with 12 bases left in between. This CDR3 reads CASGLAGGGNGYTF. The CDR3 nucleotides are TGTGCTAGTGGTTTGGCGGGGGGGGGCAATGGCTACACCTTC.

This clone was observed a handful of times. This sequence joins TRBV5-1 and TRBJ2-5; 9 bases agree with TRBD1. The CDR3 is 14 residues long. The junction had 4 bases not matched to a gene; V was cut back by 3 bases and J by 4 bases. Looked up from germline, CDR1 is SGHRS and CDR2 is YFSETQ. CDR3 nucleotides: TGCGCCAGCAGCTCGACAGGGGGGGGAGAGACCCAGTACTTC. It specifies CASSSTGGGETQYF.

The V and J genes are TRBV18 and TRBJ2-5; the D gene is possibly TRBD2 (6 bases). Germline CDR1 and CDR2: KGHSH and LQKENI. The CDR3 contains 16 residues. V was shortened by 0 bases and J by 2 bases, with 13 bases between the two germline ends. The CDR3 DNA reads TGTGCCAGCTCACCACCCTCGGGAGCCACACAAGAGACCCAGTACTTC. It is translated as CASSPPSGATQETQYF. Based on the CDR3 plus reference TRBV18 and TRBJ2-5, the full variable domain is NAGVMQNPRHLVRRRGQEARLRCSPMKGHSHVYWYRQLPEEGLKFMVYLQKENIIDESGMPKERFSAEFPKEGPSILRIQQVVRGDSAAYFCASSPPSGATQETQYFGPGTRLLVL.

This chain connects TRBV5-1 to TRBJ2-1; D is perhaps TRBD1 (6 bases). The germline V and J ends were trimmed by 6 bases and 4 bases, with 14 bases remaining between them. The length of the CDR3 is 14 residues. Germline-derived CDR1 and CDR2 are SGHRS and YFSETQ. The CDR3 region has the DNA TGCGCCAGCACCATCAGGGGCGGGTACAATGAGCAGTTCTTC. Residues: CASTIRGGYNEQFF.

This chain's CDR3 is CASSLDSGGADEQFF. CDR3 coding DNA: TGTGCCAGCAGCTTAGATAGCGGGGGGGCCGATGAGCAGTTCTTC. The chain is built from TRBV7-9 and TRBJ2-1, with 11 bases aligning to TRBD2. Trimming at V came to 1 base and at J to 8 bases, leaving 4 bases not matched to a gene. The CDR3 has 15 amino acids. Germline V gene data show CDR1 as SEHNR and CDR2 as FQNEAQ (reference sequence).

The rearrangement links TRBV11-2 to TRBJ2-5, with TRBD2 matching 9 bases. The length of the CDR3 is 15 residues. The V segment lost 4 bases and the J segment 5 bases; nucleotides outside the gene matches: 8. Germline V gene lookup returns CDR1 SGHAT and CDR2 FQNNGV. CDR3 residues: CASSSPYLAGETQYF. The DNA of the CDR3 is TGTGCCAGCAGCTCTCCCTATCTAGCGGGGGAGACCCAGTACTTC.

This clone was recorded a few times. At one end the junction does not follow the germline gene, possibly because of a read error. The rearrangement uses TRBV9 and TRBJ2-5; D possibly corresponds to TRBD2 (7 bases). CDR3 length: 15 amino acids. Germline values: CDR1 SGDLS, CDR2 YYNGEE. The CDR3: CASSVAGGLQEAQYF. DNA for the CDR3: TGTGCCAGCAGCGTAGCGGGGGGCCTACAAGAGGCCCAGTACTTC.

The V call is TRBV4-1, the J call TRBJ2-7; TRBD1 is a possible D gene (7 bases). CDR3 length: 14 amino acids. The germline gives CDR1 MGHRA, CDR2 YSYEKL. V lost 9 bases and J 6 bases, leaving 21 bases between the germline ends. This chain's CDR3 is CASADREGGREQYF. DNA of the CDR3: TGCGCCAGTGCAGACAGGGAAGGAGGGCGCGAGCAGTACTTC.

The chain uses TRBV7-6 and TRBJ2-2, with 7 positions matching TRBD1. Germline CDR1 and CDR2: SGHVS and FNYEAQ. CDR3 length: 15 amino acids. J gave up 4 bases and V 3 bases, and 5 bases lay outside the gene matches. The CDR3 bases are TGTGCCAGCAGCTTTAGACAGGGTGGCACCGGGGAGCTGTTTTTT. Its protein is CASSFRQGGTGELFF.